Listed here are 8 T cell receptor beta chains from one sample, sequenced in a study of T cells in Graves' hyperthyroidism and ophthalmopathy. Amplified TCR beta CDR3 regions came from RNA transcripts. The primer set for the first-round RT-PCR of the TCR CDR3 was HTBI. Using its own MiXCR run on the multiplex PCR reads, TCRdb lists one record per CDR3 protein. The table includes approximately 590,000 distinct CDR3 sequences, about half detected once. Sequencing used peripheral blood or thyroid tissue (not recorded which). The source is a woman aged 18-29 years with Graves' hyperthyroidism.

CDR3 loop: CASSSSEKQYF. CDR3 bases: TGTGCCAGCAGCTCGTCAGAGAAGCAGTACTTC. The chain is built from TRBV5-6 and TRBJ2-7; D unclear. Trimming cost V 3 bases and J 8 bases, with 9 bases left between them. Germline V gene lookup returns CDR1 SGHDT and CDR2 YYEEEE. The CDR3 length is 11 residues.

This clonotype has a count of ten or more. The chain recombines TRBV10-3 with TRBJ1-2, with a possible D match to TRBD1 (6 bases). Trimming shortened V by 8 bases and J by 5 bases, and 18 bases separated the two germline ends. CDR3 length equals 14 residues. Germline loops: CDR1 ENHRY, CDR2 SYGVKD. CDR3 bases: TGTGCCATCGGAGACAGGCGATTTGTTTATGGCTACACCTTC. Residues: CAIGDRRFVYGYTF.

This clonotype was counted ten times or more. This chain joins TRBV19 and TRBJ1-2; 9 nucleotides align to TRBD1. The trim removed 7 bases at V and 4 bases at J, leaving 10 bases unmatched. The CDR3 totals 15 residues. Germline loops: CDR1 LNHDA, CDR2 SQIVND (reference sequence). CDR3 bases: TGTGCCAGTACCCTGACAGGGGGGCGCGCCTATGGCTACACCTTC. This codes for CASTLTGGRAYGYTF.

This chain connects TRBV20-1 to TRBJ2-7; D possibly corresponds to TRBD2 (5 bases). The CDR3 totals 15 residues. CDR1 is DFQATT, CDR2 SNEGSKA, per germline (reference sequence). Between the trimmed V and J ends, which lost 1 base and 5 bases, there was a span of 18 bases. In nucleotides, the CDR3 is TGCAGTGCTAGAGGAGGCGAACGGGGTTTGGACGAGCAGTACTTC. The encoded protein is CSARGGERGLDEQYF.

The chain uses TRBV24-1 and TRBJ1-1, with D hard to call. The V gene lost 3 bases and the J gene lost 4 bases, with 5 bases spanning the gap. Germline V gives CDR1 KGHDR, CDR2 SFDVKD. The length of the CDR3 is 12 residues. The DNA for the CDR3 is TGTGCCACCAGTGATCTGAGCACTGAAGCTTTCTTT. The encoded protein is CATSDLSTEAFF.

The chain uses TRBV25-1 and TRBJ1-1; 7 positions match TRBD1. The trim removed 8 bases at V and 8 bases at J, leaving 11 bases unmatched. This CDR3 spans 13 amino acids. Per the germline V gene, CDR1 is MGHDK and CDR2 is SYGVNS. CDR3 protein: CASVAYRGAEAFF. For the CDR3, the DNA is TGTGCCAGCGTAGCTTACAGGGGCGCGGAAGCTTTCTTT.

Note on this clonotype: One base away lies a much larger clone, so this may be a sequencing read error. The chain couples TRBV10-1 to TRBJ2-2; 9 bases agree with TRBD1. The CDR3 spans 14 residues. Germline V gene sequence: CDR1 WNHNN, CDR2 SYGVQD (reference sequence). CDR3 in DNA: TGTGCCAGCAGGGGGACAGGGAGCACCGGGGAGCTGTTTTTT. Its translation is CASRGTGSTGELFF.

This clonotype was found many times. The J gene is TRBJ1-2, the V gene TRBV10-3; 7 bases match TRBD1. CDR1 ENHRY and CDR2 SYGVKD come from the germline V gene. Trimming removed 3 bases from V and 6 bases from J; junction bases left unmatched: 10. CDR3 length: 15 residues. The CDR3 sequence: CAISDPGGGRNGYTF. CDR3 bases: TGTGCCATCAGTGACCCAGGGGGTGGTAGGAATGGCTACACCTTC.